This TCR beta chain was sequenced during a study of T cells in Graves' hyperthyroidism and ophthalmopathy. Findings of the study overall: Model-based prediction identified ophthalmopathy a median around 6.5 months prior to its onset.

Researchers took RNA transcripts and amplified the TCR beta CDR3 regions from them. The TCR CDR3 was amplified in a first-round RT-PCR using the HTBI primer set. TCRdb re-called the multiplex PCR reads through MiXCR, storing one row per CDR3 protein. The table records approximately 410,000 distinct CDR3 sequences, about 14% of them present only once. This clonotype was detected ten times or more. As yet, its antigen is unknown. The germline V gene encodes CDR1 SQVTM and CDR2 ANQGSEA. The junction had 9 bases not matched to a gene; V was cut back by 8 bases and J by 6 bases. This CDR3 comprises 12 residues.

The receptor's source is a man between 18 and 35 years old with Graves' ophthalmopathy. Sequencing was carried out using blood. The chain combines TRBV29-1 with TRBJ1-2, with TRBD1 matching over 7 bases. The CDR3, as DNA: TGCAGCTCAACTAGGGGGCAGGATGGCTACACCTTC. The encoded protein is CSSTRGQDGYTF.